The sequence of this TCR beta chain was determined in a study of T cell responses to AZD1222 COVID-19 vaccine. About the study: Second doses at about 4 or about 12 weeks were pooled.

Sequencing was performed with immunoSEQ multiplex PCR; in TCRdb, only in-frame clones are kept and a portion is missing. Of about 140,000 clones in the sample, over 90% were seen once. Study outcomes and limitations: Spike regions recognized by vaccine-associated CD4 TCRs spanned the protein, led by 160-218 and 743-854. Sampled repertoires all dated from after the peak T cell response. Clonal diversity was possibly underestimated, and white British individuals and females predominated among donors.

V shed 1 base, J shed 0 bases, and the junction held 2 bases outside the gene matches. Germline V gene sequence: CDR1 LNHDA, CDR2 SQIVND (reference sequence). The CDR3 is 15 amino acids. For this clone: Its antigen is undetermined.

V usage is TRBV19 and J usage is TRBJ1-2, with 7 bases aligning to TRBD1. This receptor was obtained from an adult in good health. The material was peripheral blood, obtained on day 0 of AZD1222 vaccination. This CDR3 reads CASSIAQGANYGYTF. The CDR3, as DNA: TGTGCCAGTAGTATAGCCCAGGGGGCTAACTATGGCTACACCTTC.